A single sample is the source of the 17 T cell receptor beta chains below, sequenced in a study of shared clonotypes between healthy human individuals. Sequenced by immunoSEQ multiplex PCR; TCRdb stores in-frame clones only, minus some. The sample has around 500,000 clones; approximately 78% are singletons. The sequenced sample consisted of PBMCs. The receptors come from a middle-aged woman in good health. Some clones in this sample may be carry-over from other donors' samples.

The rearrangement links TRBV7-8 to TRBJ1-2, with D unresolved. V lost 2 bases and J lost 4, with 8 bases in between. The CDR3 has 13 residues. Germline V gene lookup returns CDR1 SGHVS and CDR2 FQNEAQ. The CDR3 loop reads CASSLTYLYGYTF. The CDR3, as DNA: TGTGCCAGCAGCTTAACTTACCTCTATGGCTACACCTTC.

The chain is built from TRBV28 and TRBJ1-3; no reliable D call. CDR1 MDHEN and CDR2 SYDVKM come from the germline V gene. The CDR3 contains 15 residues. Trimming removed 2 bases from V and 0 bases from J, with 8 bases in between. Written as DNA, the CDR3 is TGTGCCAGCAGTTTAGGCAGCAGCTCTGGAAACACCATATATTTT. As protein: CASSLGSSSGNTIYF.

The sample holds a few counts of this clone. At one end, the junction sequence differs from germline, possibly due to a read error. The V gene is TRBV5-1, the J gene TRBJ1-1; tentatively, D is TRBD1 (5 bases). This CDR3 has 12 residues. Germline V gene data show CDR1 as SGHRS and CDR2 as YFSETQ. CDR3: CASSLVDTEAFF. CDR3 DNA sequence: TGCGCCAGCAGCTTGGTGGACACCGAAGCTTTCTTT.

This chain joins TRBV11-2 and TRBJ2-5; D is possibly TRBD1 or TRBD2 (5 bases each). The CDR3 spans 14 residues. Germline CDR1 and CDR2: SGHAT and FQNNGV. Trimming pared 0 bases from V and 4 bases from J, leaving 9 bases between. In DNA form, the CDR3 reads TGTGCCAGCAGCTTAGATCTGGGACGAGAGACCCAGTACTTC. It specifies CASSLDLGRETQYF.

The chain couples TRBV18 to TRBJ2-7; 7 positions match TRBD1. V shed 5 bases and J 0 bases; nucleotides not matched to a gene: 4. CDR1 is KGHSH and CDR2 is LQKENI in the germline V gene. This CDR3 region has 14 residues. CDR3 sequence: CASSRDSNSYEQYF. The CDR3 DNA sequence: TGTGCCAGCTCAAGGGACAGCAACTCCTACGAGCAGTACTTC.

V is TRBV7-6 and J is TRBJ2-7; D not certain. Per the germline V gene, CDR1 is SGHVS and CDR2 is FNYEAQ. The germline V and J ends were trimmed by 2 bases and 1 base, with 9 bases remaining between them. This CDR3 has 14 amino acids. In DNA form, the CDR3 reads TGTGCCAGCAGCTTATATGTCAATTCCTACGAGCAGTACTTC. This translates into CASSLYVNSYEQYF.

This clone showed up just a few times. The chain carries TRBV14 and TRBJ2-7; TRBD1 matches at 9 bases. Germline assignment: CDR1 SGHDN and CDR2 FVKESK. The CDR3 length is 13 residues. Trimming removed 2 bases from V and 12 bases from J; junction bases left unmatched: 8. In DNA, the CDR3 is TGTGCCAGCAGCCAAAGGGACAGGGAGTTCCCGTACTTC. This encodes CASSQRDREFPYF.

V and J are TRBV27 and TRBJ2-3, with 9 bases lining up with TRBD1. The V and J ends lost 4 bases and 6 bases, in that order; junction bases with no gene match: 8. The CDR3 runs to 15 residues. Germline values: CDR1 MNHEY, CDR2 SMNVEV (reference sequence). CDR3 protein: CASSSPGTGPDTQYF. The CDR3 nucleotides are TGTGCCAGCAGTTCCCCCGGGACAGGGCCCGATACGCAGTATTTT.

The J gene is TRBJ2-7, the V gene TRBV10-1; 13 bases fit TRBD2. This CDR3 spans 16 amino acids. V gave up 2 bases and J gave up 3 bases; unmatched junction bases: 4. Germline CDR1 reads WNHNN; CDR2 reads SYGVQD (reference sequence). The CDR3 protein is CASSEGLAGVDYEQYF. The CDR3 DNA follows: TGCGCCAGCAGTGAGGGACTAGCGGGAGTAGACTACGAGCAGTACTTC.

V gene TRBV10-1 combines with J gene TRBJ2-1; D is undetermined. Looked up from germline, CDR1 is WNHNN and CDR2 is SYGVQD (reference sequence). V lost 4 bases and J 5 bases, leaving 9 bases between the germline ends. The CDR3 spans 13 residues. For the CDR3, the DNA is TGCGCCAGCAGTGGGGTAGCCAACAATGAGCAGTTCTTC. It yields the protein CASSGVANNEQFF.

The chain recombines TRBV7-2 with TRBJ2-7; 9 positions match TRBD2. The CDR3 is made up of 14 amino acids. CDR1 and CDR2 from the germline V gene are SGHTA and FQGNSA. After removal of 2 bases from V and 12 bases from J, the junction contained 11 bases not matched to a gene. CDR3 DNA sequence: TGTACCAGCAGCTTAAGGTCTAGCGGGACCTTGGGGTACTTC. This gives the protein CTSSLRSSGTLGYF.

The rearrangement uses TRBV12-5 and TRBJ1-1; the D gene is possibly TRBD1 (5 bases). There are 12 residues in the CDR3. In germline, CDR1 is LGHNT, CDR2 FRNRAP. V was pared by 7 bases and J by 3 bases, with 9 bases between. The CDR3 reads CASAWGDTEAFF. For the CDR3, the DNA is TGTGCTAGTGCTTGGGGGGACACTGAAGCTTTCTTT.

The chain employs TRBV28 and TRBJ1-4; D gene uncertain. The CDR3 extends over 13 amino acids. Trimming cost V 4 bases and J 6 bases, with 9 bases left between them. Germline CDR1 and CDR2: MDHEN and SYDVKM. The DNA of the CDR3 is TGTGCCAGCAGTTCCCCGCCGTATGAAAAACTGTTTTTT. Residues: CASSSPPYEKLFF.

The V and J genes are TRBV19 and TRBJ2-1; 13 positions agree with TRBD2. Germline loops: CDR1 LNHDA, CDR2 SQIVND (reference sequence). The CDR3 extends over 16 amino acids. With V trimmed by 4 bases and J by 7 bases, 7 bases remained unmatched. Here the CDR3 reads CASSTRLAGGRNEQFF. CDR3 coding DNA: TGTGCCAGTAGTACCCGACTAGCGGGAGGACGGAATGAGCAGTTCTTC.

The chain has TRBV7-2 and TRBJ1-5; TRBD1 is a possible D gene (5 bases). This CDR3 is built from 17 residues. In germline, CDR1 is SGHTA, CDR2 FQGNSA. V lost 5 bases to trimming and J lost 1 base, with 18 bases between them. Here the CDR3 reads CASSPDPRGMSNQPQHF. The CDR3 bases are TGTGCCAGCAGCCCTGACCCCCGGGGGATGAGCAATCAGCCCCAGCATTTT.

The chain links TRBV19 to TRBJ2-3; 10 bases agree with TRBD2. This CDR3 is built from 17 residues. The ends lost 5 bases at V and 1 base at J; junction bases unmatched: 9. Germline CDR1 and CDR2: LNHDA and SQIVND (reference sequence). The CDR3 here is CASSRGLAVYRTDTQYF. The CDR3 nucleotides read TGTGCCAGTAGTCGAGGACTAGCGGTCTATCGCACAGATACGCAGTATTTT.

J is TRBJ2-1 and V is TRBV28; 14 bases map to TRBD2. V gave up 5 bases and J gave up 1 base; unmatched junction bases: 7. This CDR3 spans 18 amino acids. CDR1 is MDHEN, CDR2 SYDVKM, per germline. The DNA of the CDR3 is TGTGCCAGCAGTCCGACTAGCGGGAGGGCCCGATCCTACAATGAGCAGTTCTTC. It codes for CASSPTSGRARSYNEQFF.